The sequence of this TCR beta chain was determined in a study of T-cell memory formation after mild COVID-19. Broader study findings: Contracting clones, day 15 to 85, had balanced CD4/CD8, and later expanders favored CD4+. There was no confirmation that second-wave clones peaking on day 37 were SARS-CoV-2 specific.

A note on this clonotype: Its antigen is not identified.

The TCR alpha and TCR beta cDNA libraries, bearing sample barcodes and UMIs, were generated by 5'RACE using constant-segment primers. Each CDR3 protein is one row after TCRdb ran MiXCR on the 5' RACE reads. The repertoire consists of about half a million distinct CDR3 sequences, with 15% to 20% occurring once and the leading ten covering more than 9%. Germline V gene data show CDR1 as SNHLY and CDR2 as FYNNEI. The length of the CDR3 is 14 residues. With V trimmed by 4 bases and J by 7 bases, 5 bases remained unmatched. The clonotype was recovered from an adult woman who had mild COVID-19 (a few samples of this study predate the infection). Cell type and time point are not known. Specimen: PBMCs or a T cell subset sorted from them (not recorded which). The chain combines TRBV2 with TRBJ2-7, with TRBD2 matching 12 bases. The CDR3 reads CASSVEGLAGEQYF. The CDR3 bases are TGTGCCAGCAGTGTCGAGGGACTAGCGGGTGAGCAGTACTTC. The full variable domain, in which reference TRBV2 and TRBJ2-7 provide the parts outside the CDR3, is EPEVTQTPSHQVTQMGQEVILRCVPISNHLYFYWYRQILGQKVEFLVSFYNNEISEKSEIFDDQFSVERPDGSNFTLKIRSTKLEDSAMYFCASSVEGLAGEQYFGPGTRLTVT.